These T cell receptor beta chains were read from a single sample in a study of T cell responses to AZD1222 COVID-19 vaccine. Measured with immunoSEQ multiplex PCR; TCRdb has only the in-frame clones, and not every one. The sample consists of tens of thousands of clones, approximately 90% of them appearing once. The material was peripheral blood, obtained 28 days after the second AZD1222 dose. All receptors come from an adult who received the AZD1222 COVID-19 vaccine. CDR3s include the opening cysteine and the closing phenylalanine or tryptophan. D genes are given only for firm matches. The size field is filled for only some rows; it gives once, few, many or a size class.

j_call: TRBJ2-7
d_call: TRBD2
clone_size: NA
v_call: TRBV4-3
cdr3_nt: TGCGCCAGCAGTTACGGACTAGCGGGGGGCTCCTACGAGCAGTACTTC
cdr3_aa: CASSYGLAGGSYEQYF

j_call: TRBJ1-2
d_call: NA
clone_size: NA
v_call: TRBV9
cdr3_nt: TGTGCCAGCAGCGTATTTGGGGAAGGCGGAGGCTACACCTTC
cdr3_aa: CASSVFGEGGGYTF

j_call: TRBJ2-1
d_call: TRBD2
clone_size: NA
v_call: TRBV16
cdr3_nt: TGTGCCAGCAGCCAATCTGGCGCTAGCGGGGATTACAATGAGCAGTTCTTC
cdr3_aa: CASSQSGASGDYNEQFF

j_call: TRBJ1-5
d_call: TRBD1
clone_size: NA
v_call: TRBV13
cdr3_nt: TGTGCCAGCAGCCAAGGGGGCTCTCAGCCCCAGCATTTT
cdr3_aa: CASSQGGSQPQHF

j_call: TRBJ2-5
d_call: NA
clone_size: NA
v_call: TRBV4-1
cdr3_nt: TGCGCCAGCAGCCAAGACGGTCTCTCACGAGAGACCCAGTACTTC
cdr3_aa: CASSQDGLSRETQYF

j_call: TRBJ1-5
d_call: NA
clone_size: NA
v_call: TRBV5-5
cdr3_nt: TGTGCCAGCAGCTTGGGGGCAGGGTTGGAGCCCCAGCATTTT
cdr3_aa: CASSLGAGLEPQHF

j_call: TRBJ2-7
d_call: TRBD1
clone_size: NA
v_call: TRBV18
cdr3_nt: TGTGCCAGCTCACCGGACAGGGTACCTTCCTACGAGCAGTACTTC
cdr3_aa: CASSPDRVPSYEQYF

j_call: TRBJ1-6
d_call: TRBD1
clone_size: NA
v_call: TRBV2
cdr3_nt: TGTGCCAGCAGGGAATCGGACAGGGACTCCTATAATTCACCCCTCCACTTT
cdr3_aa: CASRESDRDSYNSPLHF

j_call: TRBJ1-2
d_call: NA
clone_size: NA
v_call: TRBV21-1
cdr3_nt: TGTGCCAGCAGCAAAGTGCAGCCCCCATTTCGCAACGTGTTTCGCAACGTCGGCTACACCTTC
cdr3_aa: CASSKVQPPFRNVFRNVGYTF

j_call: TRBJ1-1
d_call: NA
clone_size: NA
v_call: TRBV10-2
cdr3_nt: TGCGCCAGCAGTGAGCGAGGACGGAACACTGAAGCTTTCTTT
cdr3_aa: CASSERGRNTEAFF

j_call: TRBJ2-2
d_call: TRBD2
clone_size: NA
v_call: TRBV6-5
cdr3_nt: TGTGCCAGCAGACCGGGACTACTGAACACCGGGGAGCTGTTTTTT
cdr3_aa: CASRPGLLNTGELFF

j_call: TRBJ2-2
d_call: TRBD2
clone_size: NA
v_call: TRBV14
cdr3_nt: TGTGCCAGCAGCCAGGGCCGACTAGCGTTCGGGGAGCTGTTTTTT
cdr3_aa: CASSQGRLAFGELFF

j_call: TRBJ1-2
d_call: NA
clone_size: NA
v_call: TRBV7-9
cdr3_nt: TGTGCCAGCAGCTTAGACTCCGGCTATGGCTACACCTTC
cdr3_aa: CASSLDSGYGYTF

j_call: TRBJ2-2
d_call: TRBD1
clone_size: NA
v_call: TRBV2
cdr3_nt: TGTGCCAGCAGTTACAGGGGTGTTAACACCGGGGAGCTGTTTTTT
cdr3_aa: CASSYRGVNTGELFF

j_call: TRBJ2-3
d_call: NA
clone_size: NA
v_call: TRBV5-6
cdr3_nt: TGTGCCAGCAGCTTGGTAGAGGCAGGGGATACGCAGTATTTT
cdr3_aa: CASSLVEAGDTQYF

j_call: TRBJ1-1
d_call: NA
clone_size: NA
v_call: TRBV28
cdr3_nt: TGTGCCAGCAGTTTATCAGGGACGAACACTGAAGCTTTCTTT
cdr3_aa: CASSLSGTNTEAFF

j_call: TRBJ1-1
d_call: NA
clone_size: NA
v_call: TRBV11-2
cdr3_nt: TGTGCCAGCAGCTTAGATTCGGAAGCTTTCTTT
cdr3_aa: CASSLDSEAFF

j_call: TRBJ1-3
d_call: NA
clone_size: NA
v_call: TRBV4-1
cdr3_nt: TGCGCCAGCAGCCAAGTAGTGATCTCTGGAAACACCATATATTTT
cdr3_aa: CASSQVVISGNTIYF

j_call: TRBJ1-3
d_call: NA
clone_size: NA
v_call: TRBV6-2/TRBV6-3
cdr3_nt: TGTGCCAGCAGTCAGACTGGAAACACCATATATTTT
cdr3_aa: CASSQTGNTIYF

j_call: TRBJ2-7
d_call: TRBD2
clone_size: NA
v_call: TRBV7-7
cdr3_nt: TGTGCTAGCAGCCCCTCTGGCGGGGGATCCTACGAGCAGTACTTC
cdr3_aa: CASSPSGGGSYEQYF

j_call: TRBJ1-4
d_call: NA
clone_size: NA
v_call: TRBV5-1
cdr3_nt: TGCGCCAGCAGCTTGGGAGGGAGGCCGGAGGAAAAACTGTTTTTT
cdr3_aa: CASSLGGRPEEKLFF

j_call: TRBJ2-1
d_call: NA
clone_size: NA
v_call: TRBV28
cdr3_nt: TGTGCCAGCAGTTCACCCCGACTAGTCCATTCCTACAATGAGCAGTTCTTC
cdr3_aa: CASSSPRLVHSYNEQFF

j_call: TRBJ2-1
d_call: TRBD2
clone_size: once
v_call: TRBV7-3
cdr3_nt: TGTGCCAGCAGCTTATTTAGCGGGGGTTACAATGAGCAGTTCTTC
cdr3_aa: CASSLFSGGYNEQFF

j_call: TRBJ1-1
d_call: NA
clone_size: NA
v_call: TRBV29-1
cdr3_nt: TGCAGCGTAAATCAAAGGACGGACAAGAACACTGAAGCTTTCTTT
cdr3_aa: CSVNQRTDKNTEAFF

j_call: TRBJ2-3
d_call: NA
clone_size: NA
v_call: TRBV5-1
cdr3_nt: TGCGCCAGCAGCCCCCGGGCCCTTAATACGCAGTATTTT
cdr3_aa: CASSPRALNTQYF

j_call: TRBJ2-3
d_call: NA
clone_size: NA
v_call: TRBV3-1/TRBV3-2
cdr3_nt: TGTGCCAGCAGCCAAGATCTCATAGGACCTAGGGATACGCAGTATTTT
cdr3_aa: CASSQDLIGPRDTQYF

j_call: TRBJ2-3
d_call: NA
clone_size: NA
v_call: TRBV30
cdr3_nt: TGTGCCTGGAGCCTCGGCATAGTTTTGGATACGCAGTATTTT
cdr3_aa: CAWSLGIVLDTQYF

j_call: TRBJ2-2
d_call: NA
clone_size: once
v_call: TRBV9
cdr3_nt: TGTGCCAGCAGCGTAGCGACCGGGACAAACACCGGGGAGCTGTTTTTT
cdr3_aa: CASSVATGTNTGELFF

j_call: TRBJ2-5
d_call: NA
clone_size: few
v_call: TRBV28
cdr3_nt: TGTGCCAGCAGTTTGGTGGGGGGGGGCAAGGAGACCCAGTACTTC
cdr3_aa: CASSLVGGGKETQYF

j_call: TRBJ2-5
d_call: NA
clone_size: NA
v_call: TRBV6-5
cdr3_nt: TGTGCCAGCAGTTCGGGACTCATGGAGACCCAGTACTTC
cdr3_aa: CASSSGLMETQYF

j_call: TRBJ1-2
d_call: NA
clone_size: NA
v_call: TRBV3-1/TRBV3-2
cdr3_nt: TGTGCCAGCAGCCAAGGTAGTGCCTCTACTAACTATGGCTACACCTTC
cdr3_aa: CASSQGSASTNYGYTF

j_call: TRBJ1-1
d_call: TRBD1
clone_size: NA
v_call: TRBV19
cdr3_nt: TGTGCCAGTAGGCCGGGACAGTTTAACACTGAAGCTTTCTTT
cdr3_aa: CASRPGQFNTEAFF

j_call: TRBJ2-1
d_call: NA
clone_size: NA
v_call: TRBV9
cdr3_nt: TGTGCCAGCAGCCCCCAAAGGGACGGCAATGAGCAGTTCTTC
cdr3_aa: CASSPQRDGNEQFF

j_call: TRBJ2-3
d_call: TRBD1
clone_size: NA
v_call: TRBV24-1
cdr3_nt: TGTGCCACCAGTGACCCCGGGACAGGGGCGACAGATACGCAGTATTTT
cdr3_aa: CATSDPGTGATDTQYF

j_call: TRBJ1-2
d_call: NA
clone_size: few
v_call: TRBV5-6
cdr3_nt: TGTGCCAGCAGCTCAAGACAGTTAGACTATGGCTACACCTTC
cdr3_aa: CASSSRQLDYGYTF

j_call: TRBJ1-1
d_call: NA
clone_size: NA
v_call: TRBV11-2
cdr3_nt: TGTGCCAGCAGCTTTAGTCTGGGGAACACTGAAGCTTTCTTT
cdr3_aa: CASSFSLGNTEAFF

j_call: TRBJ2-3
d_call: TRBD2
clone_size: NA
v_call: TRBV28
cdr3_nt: TGTGCCAGCAGTTTCGTGACAGCTCCGGGAGGGCAGTATTTT
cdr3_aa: CASSFVTAPGGQYF

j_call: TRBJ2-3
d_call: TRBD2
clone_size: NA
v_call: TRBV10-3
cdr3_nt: TGTGCCATCAGTGATGGGAGCGGGGGGGCGGCAGATACGCAGTATTTT
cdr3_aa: CAISDGSGGAADTQYF

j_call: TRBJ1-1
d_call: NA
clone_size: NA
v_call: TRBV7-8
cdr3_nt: TGTGCCAGCAGCCCACTCCCCTGGAACACTGAAGCTTTCTTT
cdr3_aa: CASSPLPWNTEAFF

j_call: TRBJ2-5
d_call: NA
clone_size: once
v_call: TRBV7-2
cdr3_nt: TGTGCCAGCAGCGGCCGGACAGGGACTAGCAGGGAGACCCAGTACTTC
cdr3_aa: CASSGRTGTSRETQYF

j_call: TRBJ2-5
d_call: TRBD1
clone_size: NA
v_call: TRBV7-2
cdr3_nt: TGTGCCAGCAGCAAAGGACAGGGGGAGACCCAGTACTTC
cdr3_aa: CASSKGQGETQYF

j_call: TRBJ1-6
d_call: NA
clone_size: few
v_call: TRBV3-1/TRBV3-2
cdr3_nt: TGTGCCAGCAGCCACCTGGATAATTCACCCCTCCACTTT
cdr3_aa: CASSHLDNSPLHF

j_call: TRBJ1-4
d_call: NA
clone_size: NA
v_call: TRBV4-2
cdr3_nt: TGTGCCAGCAGCCCCCTTAGGACTAATGAAAAACTGTTTTTT
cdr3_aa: CASSPLRTNEKLFF

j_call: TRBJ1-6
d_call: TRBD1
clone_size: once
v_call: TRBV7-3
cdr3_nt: TGTGCCAGCAGCCCCACAGGGGACAATTCACCCCTCCACTTT
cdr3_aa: CASSPTGDNSPLHF

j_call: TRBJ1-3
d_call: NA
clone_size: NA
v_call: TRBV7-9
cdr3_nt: TGTGCCAGCAGCTTAGTCTCAGGGACTACAGGAAACACCATATATTTT
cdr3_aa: CASSLVSGTTGNTIYF

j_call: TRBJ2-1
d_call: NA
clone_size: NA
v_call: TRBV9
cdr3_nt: TGTGCCAGCAGCACCTGGACGGGCGGCTACAATGAGCAGTTCTTC
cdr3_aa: CASSTWTGGYNEQFF

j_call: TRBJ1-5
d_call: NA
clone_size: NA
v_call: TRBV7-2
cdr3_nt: TGTGCCAGCAGCTTTATGGGGGGGGGTCAGCCCCAGCATTTT
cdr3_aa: CASSFMGGGQPQHF

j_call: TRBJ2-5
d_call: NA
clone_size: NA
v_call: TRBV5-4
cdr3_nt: TGTGCCAGCAGCTTAAGGGGCTTTTTGGAGACCCAGTACTTC
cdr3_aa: CASSLRGFLETQYF

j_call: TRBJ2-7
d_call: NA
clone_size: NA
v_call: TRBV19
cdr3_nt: TGTGCCAGTAGTATAGCGGCGGGTGACGAGCAGTACTTC
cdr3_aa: CASSIAAGDEQYF

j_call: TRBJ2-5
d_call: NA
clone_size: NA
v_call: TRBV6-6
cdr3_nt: TGTGCCAGCAGTTACAAGCCGGGGGAGATACAAGAGACCCAGTACTTC
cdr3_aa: CASSYKPGEIQETQYF

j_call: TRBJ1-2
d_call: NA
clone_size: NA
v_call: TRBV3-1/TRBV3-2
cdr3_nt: TGTGCCAGCAGCCCAAATCGGGACGCAAGCGAGGGAGGATATGGCTACACCTTC
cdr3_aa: CASSPNRDASEGGYGYTF

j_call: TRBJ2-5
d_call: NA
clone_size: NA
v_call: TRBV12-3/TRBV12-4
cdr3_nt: TGTGCCAGCAGCCCCGGACGAGAGACCCAGTACTTC
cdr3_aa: CASSPGRETQYF

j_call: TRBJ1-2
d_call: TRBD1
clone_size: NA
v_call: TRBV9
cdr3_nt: TGTGCCAGCAGCACTTACAATCAGGGGGCTAACTATGGCTACACCTTC
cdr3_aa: CASSTYNQGANYGYTF

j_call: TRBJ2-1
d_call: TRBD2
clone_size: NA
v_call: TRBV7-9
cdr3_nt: TGTGCCAGCAGCCGGACTAGCGGGGTCTACAATGAGCAGTTCTTC
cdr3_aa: CASSRTSGVYNEQFF

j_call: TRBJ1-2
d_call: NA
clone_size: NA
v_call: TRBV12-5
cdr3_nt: TGTGCTAGTGGTTCGCTAGGACATGGCTACACCTTC
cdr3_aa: CASGSLGHGYTF